This record looks at one T cell receptor beta chain sequence and its context. The target antigen is unknown. The germline gives CDR1 MNHEY, CDR2 SVGAGI. CDR3 length: 12 amino acids. V lost 6 bases and J lost 3, with 6 bases in between. The data are from a study of cytomegalovirus exposure and HLA in healthy donors. General study results and limits: Fewer N-insertions (relative to the approximately 700-donor mean) were reportedly seen in an Asian-associated ancestry cluster in a later analysis.

PCR used 60 Vbeta primers and 13 Jbeta primers. Original analysis: The authors later counted 70 million to 85 million unique TCR beta chains, some 11 million of them shared. TCRdb keeps only in-frame clones here, not all; method: immunoSEQ multiplex PCR. The DNA gave D and trimming, while V, J and clone size come from that table. The sample carries about 140,000 clones, roughly 83% recorded once. Sequenced: PBMCs. The receptor comes from a female donor in good health and CMV-seronegative. The chain recombines TRBV6-5 with TRBJ2-1; the D is unclear. This CDR3 reads CASSRDYNEQFF. The CDR3 DNA is TGTGCCAGCAGCCGAGACTACAATGAGCAGTTCTTC.